The 21 T cell receptor beta chains below were found in one sample sequenced in a study of PD-L1 blockade in urothelial cancer. Regarding time point: peripheral blood 6 weeks after treatment start. Sequenced by immunoSEQ multiplex PCR; TCRdb stores in-frame clones only, minus some. The sample includes about 45,000 clones, roughly 82% of them seen just once. The material was PBMCs, obtained around atezolizumab (anti-PD-L1) treatment. These receptors were taken from a man between 60 and 75 years old with urothelial cancer.

This clone has just a few counts. The genes are TRBV4-1 and TRBJ1-5; a weak D match, TRBD1 (5 bases). CDR1 and CDR2 from the germline V gene are MGHRA and YSYEKL. The CDR3 contains 14 residues. V shed 0 bases and J shed 4 bases, with 7 bases lying between them. DNA of the CDR3: TGCGCCAGCAGCCAAGAGGAGGGGAATCAGCCCCAGCATTTT. Its protein is CASSQEEGNQPQHF.

Here the CDR3 reads CASSLRQGVGNTGELFF. DNA for the CDR3: TGCGCCAGCAGCTTGCGACAGGGGGTTGGGAACACCGGGGAGCTGTTTTTT. The rearrangement links TRBV5-1 to TRBJ2-2; TRBD1 matches at 9 bases. This CDR3 contains 17 residues. CDR1 SGHRS and CDR2 YFSETQ come from the germline V gene. V trimming: 1 base; J trimming: 1 base; junction bases outside the gene matches: 5.

This clone was found once. CDR3 coding DNA: TGTGCCAGCAGGAAACGCTACAGAGAGAACTATGGCTACACCTTC. Protein: CASRKRYRENYGYTF. V is TRBV28 and J is TRBJ1-2; D is unclear. The CDR3 extends over 15 amino acids. V lost 6 bases, J lost 2 bases, and 16 bases lay in between. The V gene's germline CDR1 is MDHEN and CDR2 SYDVKM.

This chain connects TRBV5-4 to TRBJ2-3, with a tentative D call TRBD2 (7 bases). This CDR3 has 15 amino acids. The V and J ends lost 2 bases and 0 bases respectively, with 10 bases between them. The germline CDR1 and CDR2 sequences are SGHNT and YYREEE (reference sequence). CDR3: CASSFGRGSTDTQYF. The CDR3 DNA reads TGTGCCAGCAGCTTTGGGAGGGGGAGCACAGATACGCAGTATTTT.

The chain has TRBV5-8 and TRBJ2-7; TRBD1 agrees at 8 bases. The CDR3 runs 18 residues. Germline CDR1 SGHTS, CDR2 YDEGEE. V gave up 4 bases and J gave up 0 bases; unmatched junction bases: 15. The chain's CDR3 is CASSRPPPGGLYSYEQYF. CDR3 DNA sequence: TGTGCCAGCAGCAGACCTCCACCAGGGGGCCTTTACTCCTACGAGCAGTACTTC.

V gene TRBV11-2 combines with J gene TRBJ1-5, with D possibly being TRBD1 (5 bases). This CDR3 is built from 15 residues. Germline V gene sequence: CDR1 SGHAT, CDR2 FQNNGV. V was trimmed by 5 bases and J by 4 bases, leaving 15 bases between them. CDR3 DNA sequence: TGTGCCAGCAGCCCGGCGGGGGGAAGGAATCAGCCCCAGCATTTT. Encoded protein: CASSPAGGRNQPQHF.

This clone appeared a single time. The chain combines TRBV5-1 with TRBJ1-5; D is uncertain. This CDR3 comprises 15 residues. The germline CDR1 and CDR2 sequences are SGHRS and YFSETQ. With 0 bases removed from V and 1 base from J, the gap between germline ends came to 8 bases. This chain's CDR3 is CASSLDPESNQPQHF. The CDR3 DNA reads as TGCGCCAGCAGCTTGGATCCAGAAAGCAATCAGCCCCAGCATTTT.

This chain links TRBV4-1 with TRBJ2-3, with D uncertain. Trimming shortened V by 1 base and J by 0 bases, and 8 bases separated the two germline ends. Germline CDR1 and CDR2: MGHRA and YSYEKL. The CDR3 has 15 residues. This chain's CDR3 is CASSQGASSTDTQYF. CDR3 sequence (DNA): TGCGCCAGCAGCCAAGGGGCCAGCAGCACAGATACGCAGTATTTT.

CDR3 protein: CATVGASHYEQYF. CDR3 bases: TGTGCCACTGTGGGGGCTAGTCACTACGAGCAGTACTTC. V and J are TRBV6-6 and TRBJ2-7; D is perhaps TRBD1 (6 bases). Germline V gene data show CDR1 as MNHNY and CDR2 as SVGAGI (reference sequence). Between the trimmed V and J ends, which lost 10 bases and 3 bases, there was a span of 16 bases. CDR3 length: 13 amino acids.

The chain recombines TRBV30 with TRBJ2-7; 8 bases are a match to TRBD1. Germline CDR1 is GTSNPN and CDR2 is SVGIG (reference sequence). V dropped 1 base and J dropped 7; count of bases not matched to a gene: 6. The CDR3 loop spans 13 amino acids. The CDR3: CAWSAGGAREQYF. In DNA form, the CDR3 reads TGTGCCTGGAGTGCAGGGGGCGCACGGGAGCAGTACTTC.

The gene calls are TRBV6-5 and TRBJ1-4; D is possibly TRBD1 (5 bases). Germline V gene sequence: CDR1 MNHEY, CDR2 SVGAGI. Trimming cost V 6 bases and J 5 bases, with 16 bases left between them. This CDR3 comprises 15 residues. CDR3 nucleotides: TGTGCCAGCAGGTACCTGGGGCAGGCGAATGAAAAACTGTTTTTT. It encodes CASRYLGQANEKLFF.

The chain combines TRBV11-2 with TRBJ2-5; D may be TRBD2 (5 bases). CDR1 SGHAT and CDR2 FQNNGV come from the germline V gene. Trimming removed 3 bases at V and 4 bases at J, with 12 bases between. The CDR3 is 14 residues long. In DNA, the CDR3 is TGTGCCAGCAGCTTCGGACTGATCGGAGAGACCCAGTACTTC. Amino acid sequence: CASSFGLIGETQYF.

V and J are TRBV18 and TRBJ2-2; TRBD1 might be the D (6 bases). Trimming removed 6 bases at V and 2 bases at J, with 13 bases between. Germline V lookup: CDR1 KGHSH, CDR2 LQKENI. CDR3 length: 15 residues. The CDR3 DNA sequence: TGTGCCAGCTCCGGATGGACAGAAAACACCGGGGAGCTGTTTTTT. Its translation: CASSGWTENTGELFF. The variable domain in full, completed from reference TRBV18 and TRBJ2-2, reads NAGVMQNPRHLVRRRGQEARLRCSPMKGHSHVYWYRQLPEEGLKFMVYLQKENIIDESGMPKERFSAEFPKEGPSILRIQQVVRGDSAAYFCASSGWTENTGELFFGEGSRLTVL.

This sequence joins TRBV6-1 and TRBJ2-5; D gene uncertain. CDR1 and CDR2 (germline): MNHNS, SASEGT. There are 15 residues in the CDR3. Trimming took off 2 bases at V and 5 bases at J, with 15 bases between the two ends. CDR3 sequence reads: CASSERSRLAETQYF. Written as DNA, the CDR3 is TGTGCCAGCAGTGAAAGGAGTCGTCTGGCTGAGACCCAGTACTTC.

In this sample, this clone turned up a few times. One end of the junction varies from germline; a read error may be responsible. The V gene is TRBV7-7, the J gene TRBJ2-5; tentatively, D is TRBD2 (6 bases). The CDR3 runs 16 residues. Germline V gene data show CDR1 as SSHAT and CDR2 as FNYEAQ (reference sequence). CDR3 nucleotides: TGTGCTAGCAGCTTAGCTGGCGGGGCAAACCAAGAGACCCAGTACTTC. Protein product: CASSLAGGANQETQYF.

The gene calls are TRBV6-1 and TRBJ2-5; 10 bases fit TRBD2. V dropped 5 bases and J dropped 2; count of bases not matched to a gene: 5. Germline CDR1 reads MNHNS; CDR2 reads SASEGT. The CDR3 runs to 15 residues. Here the CDR3 reads CASSFPTSGQETQYF. DNA of the CDR3: TGTGCCAGCAGTTTCCCGACTAGCGGGCAAGAGACCCAGTACTTC.

The chain uses TRBV19 and TRBJ2-1; 8 nucleotides match TRBD2. This CDR3 is built from 15 residues. Trimming at V came to 3 bases and at J to 2 bases, leaving 3 bases not matched to a gene. Germline V gene sequence: CDR1 LNHDA, CDR2 SQIVND (reference sequence). The CDR3 sequence: CASSMTSEAYNEQFF. The CDR3 DNA is TGTGCCAGTAGTATGACTAGCGAGGCCTACAATGAGCAGTTCTTC.

A few counts support this clone. This sequence joins TRBV5-4 and TRBJ1-1; weak D call: TRBD1 (6 bases). This CDR3 spans 13 amino acids. V lost 5 bases to trimming and J lost 0 bases, with 8 bases between them. Germline CDR1 SGHNT, CDR2 YYREEE (reference sequence). The CDR3 protein is CASSWTVNTEAFF. CDR3 in DNA: TGTGCCAGCAGTTGGACAGTGAACACTGAAGCTTTCTTT.

This chain links TRBV7-2 with TRBJ1-1, with D possibly TRBD1 on 6 matching bases. Trimming removed 1 base at V and 5 bases at J, with 17 bases between. Germline V gives CDR1 SGHTA, CDR2 FQGNSA. The CDR3 totals 16 residues. The DNA of the CDR3 is TGTGCCAGCAGCTTAGACCAGGGGCCCTTGGGGACTGAAGCTTTCTTT. Its translation: CASSLDQGPLGTEAFF.

This clone was recorded a few times. V and J are TRBV5-6 and TRBJ1-6, with TRBD1 identical over 7 bases. V shed 2 bases and J 7 bases; nucleotides not matched to a gene: 3. The CDR3 extends over 14 amino acids. Germline-derived CDR1 and CDR2 are SGHDT and YYEEEE. The CDR3 region has the DNA TGTGCCAGCAGCTTCCCGGGACAGAATTCACCCCTCCACTTT. Translation gives CASSFPGQNSPLHF.

This chain joins TRBV28 and TRBJ2-3; TRBD2 aligns across 13 bases. Germline values: CDR1 MDHEN, CDR2 SYDVKM. Trimming cost V 6 bases and J 14 bases; bases outside gene matches: 14. CDR3 length: 15 residues. CDR3 in DNA: TGTGCCAGCAGCGCCGGGACTAGCGGGAATTCCCCGAGGTATTTT. Protein: CASSAGTSGNSPRYF.